One sample yielded the 8 T cell receptor beta chains listed below, sequenced in a study of blood T cell repertoires in COVID-19. Assay: immunoSEQ multiplex PCR; the TCRdb copy retains only in-frame clones and omits some. The sample shows about 300,000 clones, under 90% of them seen only once. What was sequenced was PBMCs or T cells enriched from blood (not recorded which). These receptors originate from a woman between 50 and 59 years old who had been exposed to COVID-19.

This clone was counted a single time. The V gene is TRBV7-9, the J gene TRBJ2-2; D is undetermined. Trimming took 1 base from V and 7 from J, leaving 10 bases between them. Germline V gene lookup returns CDR1 SEHNR and CDR2 FQNEAQ (reference sequence). CDR3 length equals 14 residues. CDR3 sequence: CASSLEQISGELFF. CDR3 coding DNA: TGTGCCAGCAGCTTAGAACAGATAAGCGGGGAGCTGTTTTTT.

The rearrangement joins TRBV5-6 to TRBJ2-1; D is unresolved. V shed 0 bases and J shed 7 bases, with 11 bases lying between them. CDR3 size: 14 residues. Germline values: CDR1 SGHDT, CDR2 YYEEEE. The DNA of the CDR3 is TGTGCCAGCAGCTTGGGAGGCATCGGAAATGAGCAGTTCTTC. Amino acid sequence: CASSLGGIGNEQFF.

V and J are TRBV3-1 (or the pseudogene TRBV3-2) and TRBJ1-6; D is uncertain. The CDR3 totals 15 residues. Per the germline V gene, CDR1 is LGHDT and CDR2 is YNNKEL (reference sequence). V lost 2 bases, J lost 4 bases, and 9 bases lay in between. CDR3 protein: CASSQLSHYNSPLHF. CDR3 nucleotides: TGTGCCAGCAGCCAACTAAGTCATTATAATTCACCCCTCCACTTT.

The rearrangement joins TRBV19 to TRBJ1-2; D gene uncertain. The CDR3 runs to 16 residues. The ends were cut back, 7 bases at V and 0 bases at J, with 18 bases in the middle. Germline CDR1 reads LNHDA; CDR2 reads SQIVND (reference sequence). The CDR3 coding sequence is TGTGCCAGTATTAATCAATTTGGAGCGTCTAACTATGGCTACACCTTC. Translating gives CASINQFGASNYGYTF. The complete variable domain, with remaining parts taken from reference TRBV19 and TRBJ1-2, reads DGGITQSPKYLFRKEGQNVTLSCEQNLNHDAMYWYRQDPGQGLRLIYYSQIVNDFQKGDIAEGYSVSREKKESFPLTVTSAQKNPTAFYLCASINQFGASNYGYTFGSGTRLTVV.

This clone was seen more than once but under ten times. The V and J genes are TRBV7-6 and TRBJ1-2; D is possibly TRBD1 (5 bases). V gave up 1 base and J gave up 2 bases, with 5 bases separating them. From germline, CDR1 is SGHVS and CDR2 FNYEAQ. The CDR3 has 13 residues. DNA for the CDR3: TGTGCCAGCAGCTTAGAGGGGAACTATGGCTACACCTTC. Translated, it gives CASSLEGNYGYTF.

V gene TRBV9 combines with J gene TRBJ2-2; 14 nucleotides agree with TRBD2. Germline V gene data show CDR1 as SGDLS and CDR2 as YYNGEE. CDR3 size: 17 residues. J lost 1 base, V lost 6 bases, and 5 bases had no gene match. CDR3 sequence: CASTRTSGGQNTGELFF. The CDR3 DNA sequence: TGTGCCAGCACAAGGACTAGCGGGGGGCAGAACACCGGGGAGCTGTTTTTT.

The chain employs TRBV6-1 and TRBJ1-5, with D perhaps TRBD1 (5 bases). Deletions cut 0 bases from V and 0 bases from J, with 15 bases between. CDR3 size: 18 residues. Germline lookup yields CDR1 MNHNS and CDR2 SASEGT. The CDR3 DNA follows: TGTGCCAGCAGTGAAGCTCCCGACAGAAGAGATAGCAATCAGCCCCAGCATTTT. Its translation: CASSEAPDRRDSNQPQHF.

The chain combines TRBV28 with TRBJ2-7; D may be TRBD2 (6 bases). The CDR3 totals 14 residues. V dropped 4 bases and J dropped 4 bases, with 14 bases sitting between them. CDR1 MDHEN and CDR2 SYDVKM come from the germline V gene. In DNA form, the CDR3 reads TGTGCCAGCAGTTGGCCCGGGACTTCTTACGAGCAGTACTTC. It is translated as CASSWPGTSYEQYF.